Listed below are T cell receptor beta chains from one sample, sequenced in a study of blood T cell dynamics during melanoma immunotherapy. The method was immunoSEQ multiplex PCR; TCRdb's version includes in-frame clones alone and lacks a portion of them. The data contain under 9,500 clones, around 90% of them singletons. Here the sequenced sample was blood, taken from a patient treated with checkpoint blockade. These receptors all come from a human donor with melanoma. CDR3s include the opening cysteine and the closing phenylalanine or tryptophan. D genes are given only for firm matches. The size of a clone is reported for some rows only, either as once, few or many, or as a class for expanded clones.

cdr3_aa cdr3_nt v_call d_call clone_size j_call
CAISERTRFNEQFF TGTGCCATCAGTGAACGGACTAGGTTCAATGAGCAGTTCTTC TRBV10-3 TRBD2 once TRBJ2-1
CASSSTIRGKGETQYF TGTGCCAGCAGTTCTACAATAAGGGGGAAGGGAGAGACCCAGTACTTC TRBV28 . once TRBJ2-5
CASSQGAMTGTQETQYF TGCGCCAGCAGCCAAGGGGCGATGACAGGGACTCAAGAGACCCAGTACTTC TRBV4-1 . . TRBJ2-5
CASSLDPDNQPQHF TGTGCCAGCAGCCTTGACCCAGACAATCAGCCCCAGCATTTT TRBV5-6 . . TRBJ1-5
CASSVGSNSPLHF TGTGCCAGCAGCGTAGGGTCTAATTCACCCCTCCACTTT TRBV9 . once TRBJ1-6
CAGYYYPSSYEQYF TGTGCCGGTTACTACTACCCCAGCTCCTACGAGCAGTACTTC TRBV7-8 . . TRBJ2-7
CASSRGQPNTGELFF TGTGCCAGCAGCCGGGGACAACCGAACACCGGGGAGCTGTTTTTT TRBV6-4 . . TRBJ2-2
CASSRRGQTSSGANVLTF TGTGCCAGCAGCCGCAGGGGACAGACGAGCTCTGGGGCCAACGTCCTGACTTTC TRBV7-9 TRBD1 few TRBJ2-6
CASSFYRGYGYTF TGTGCCAGCAGCTTTTACAGGGGCTATGGCTACACCTTC TRBV7-2 TRBD1 . TRBJ1-2
CATSRRDGSKETGELFF TGTGCCACCAGCAGAAGGGACGGATCCAAGGAGACCGGGGAGCTGTTTTTT TRBV15 . . TRBJ2-2
CASRLSGTSGIGEQFF TGTGCCAGTAGACTTTCCGGGACTAGCGGGATAGGGGAGCAGTTCTTC TRBV19 TRBD2 . TRBJ2-1
CASSLDGPAGSGYTF TGTGCCAGCAGCTTAGATGGTCCGGCAGGAAGTGGCTACACCTTC TRBV11-2 . . TRBJ1-2
CASSLLVSGANVLTF TGTGCCAGCAGTTTACTTGTCTCTGGGGCCAACGTCCTGACTTTC TRBV28 . once TRBJ2-6
CASSLVGQGAWEQYF TGTGCCAGCAGCTTAGTTGGTCAGGGGGCTTGGGAGCAGTACTTC TRBV7-2 TRBD1 . TRBJ2-7
CSVGTSQNNEQFF TGCAGCGTCGGGACTTCTCAGAACAATGAGCAGTTCTTC TRBV29-1 . once TRBJ2-1
CAGGSGNTIYF TGTGCCGGCGGCTCTGGAAACACCATATATTTT TRBV30 . . TRBJ1-3
CASSIPGEAAFF TGTGCCAGCAGTATTCCCGGGGAAGCAGCTTTCTTT TRBV28 . . TRBJ1-1
CASSSTGGRETQYF TGTGCCAGCAGCTCGACAGGGGGTAGGGAGACCCAGTACTTC TRBV7-9 TRBD1 . TRBJ2-5
CAIRNSGATEAFF TGTGCCATACGGAACTCCGGGGCCACTGAAGCTTTCTTT TRBV10-3 . once TRBJ1-1
CASSWAITSSYEQYF TGTGCCAGCAGTTGGGCTATAACAAGCTCCTACGAGCAGTACTTC TRBV28 . . TRBJ2-7
CASRPGDGKQYF TGTGCCAGCAGACCCGGGGACGGGAAGCAGTACTTC TRBV11-1 . . TRBJ2-7
CATWTASGNTIYF TGTGCCACTTGGACAGCCTCTGGAAACACCATATATTTT TRBV6-1 . medium-sized TRBJ1-3
CSGVGGSSAYEQYF TGCAGCGGGGTTGGGGGGAGTAGCGCCTACGAGCAGTACTTC TRBV29-1 . . TRBJ2-7
CASSLVFLGQGTHEQYF TGTGCCAGCAGCTTGGTTTTCCTCGGACAGGGTACCCACGAGCAGTACTTC TRBV5-4 TRBD1 . TRBJ2-7
CASSSTGPYGYTF TGTGCCAGCAGTTCGACCGGACCTTATGGCTACACCTTC TRBV28 . . TRBJ1-2
CASSLLESQPQHF TGTGCCAGCAGCTTACTCGAATCTCAGCCCCAGCATTTT TRBV5-6 . . TRBJ1-5
CASSLREGLGSGWNEQFF TGTGCCAGCAGTTTACGGGAGGGCCTAGGATCGGGTTGGAATGAGCAGTTCTTC TRBV28 TRBD2 . TRBJ2-1
CSVEPGGDREQYF TGCAGCGTTGAACCGGGAGGGGACCGCGAGCAGTACTTC TRBV29-1 TRBD2 . TRBJ2-7
CASSLRQDYEQYF TGCGCCAGCAGCCTGAGACAGGACTACGAGCAGTACTTC TRBV5-1 . . TRBJ2-7
CASTLGLHPNEKLFF TGTGCCAGCACCCTCGGCCTCCACCCCAATGAAAAACTGTTTTTT TRBV6-1 . . TRBJ1-4
CASSLEAKGTYNEQFF TGTGCCAGCAGCTTAGAAGCCAAAGGGACCTACAATGAGCAGTTCTTC TRBV7-9 . . TRBJ2-1
CASSLAGRGPAYEQYF TGTGCCAGCAGCTTAGCGGGCAGGGGGCCGGCCTACGAGCAGTACTTC TRBV11-3 TRBD1 . TRBJ2-7
CASSIIAGLSQGTQYF TGTGCCAGCAGTATCATAGCGGGGCTTTCTCAAGGGACCCAGTACTTC TRBV28 TRBD2 . TRBJ2-5
CASSPGQGAREQYF TGCGCCAGCAGCCCGGGACAGGGGGCGCGCGAGCAGTACTTC TRBV5-1 TRBD1 . TRBJ2-7
CASKDPTDTEAFF TGTGCCAGTAAGGACCCAACGGATACTGAAGCTTTCTTT TRBV19 . . TRBJ1-1
CASSLGGQGIRGNTIYF TGTGCCAGCAGCTTAGGGGGGCAGGGAATCCGTGGAAACACCATATATTTT TRBV7-2 . . TRBJ1-3
CSVGSPRDTDTQYF TGCAGCGTCGGGAGTCCGCGGGACACAGATACGCAGTATTTT TRBV29-1 . . TRBJ2-3
CASSSWGNAKNIQYF TGTGCCAGCAGTTCCTGGGGTAATGCCAAAAACATTCAGTACTTC TRBV28 . . TRBJ2-4
CASSEFEGIGNTEAFF TGTGCCAGCAGTGAATTCGAAGGTATCGGGAACACTGAAGCTTTCTTT TRBV6-1 . . TRBJ1-1
CASSLRGRPDNEQFF TGTGCCAGTAGTTTAAGAGGGAGACCCGACAATGAGCAGTTCTTC TRBV19 . . TRBJ2-1
CASSTWTGGRTEAFF TGTGCCAGCAGTACCTGGACAGGGGGTAGGACTGAAGCTTTCTTT TRBV28 TRBD1 . TRBJ1-1
CASSLDWVTGTANSPLHF TGTGCCAGCAGCTTAGATTGGGTGACAGGGACGGCGAACTCACCCCTCCACTTT TRBV11-3 TRBD1 . TRBJ1-6